This T cell receptor (beta chain) was retrieved from a study of patients and donors after allogeneic stem cell transplantation. CDR3 length: 15 amino acids. Germline CDR1 is SSHAT and CDR2 is FNYEAQ (reference sequence). Remarks on this clonotype: A read error may produce the germline difference seen at one junction end.

Each CDR3 protein is one row after TCRdb ran MiXCR on the RT-PCR reads. The table includes approximately 170,000 distinct CDR3 sequences, 30% detected once. The V call is TRBV7-7, the J call TRBJ2-1; TRBD2 agrees at 11 bases. Sequencing was carried out using blood, either unsorted or a sorted T cell fraction (not recorded which). The origin of this receptor is a human donor who was either an allogeneic HSCT recipient or a stem cell or donor lymphocyte infusion donor (not recorded which). It is not recorded whose cells these are; they may come from a transplant donor. The CDR3 loop is CASSLVAGGYNEQFF. In nucleotides, the CDR3 is TGTGCTAGCAGCTTAGTAGCGGGAGGGTACAATGAGCAGTTCTTC.